The text below deals with one T cell receptor (beta chain). These data come from a study of blood T cells in healthy people across ages. The second PCR ran roughly 6 to 11 cycles with a sample-barcoded 5' primer and J-beta primers. TCRdb itself ran the 5' RACE reads through MiXCR, one entry per CDR3 protein. The profile shows 920,000 or so distinct CDR3 sequences, 40% to 45% of them singletons. This CDR3 is 10 amino acids long. Deletions cut 5 bases from V and 11 bases from J, with 9 bases between. Germline loops: CDR1 SGHTA, CDR2 FQGNSA. The chain is built from TRBV7-2 and TRBJ1-1; D is ambiguous. The receptor comes from a woman aged 55-69 years in good health. The sample taken for sequencing was blood. CDR3 sequence: CASSNNGAFF. CDR3 in DNA: TGTGCCAGCAGCAACAATGGGGCTTTCTTT.